Each of the 32 T cell receptor beta chains below was sequenced from the same sample in a study of shared clonotypes between healthy human individuals. Method: immunoSEQ multiplex PCR; TCRdb's copy keeps in-frame clones and lacks some. The sample lists about 700,000 clones, roughly 70% seen once, with 1.5% to 2% in the top ten. Sequenced material: memory CD4+ T cells sorted from blood. Subset of the sample: CD45RA-negative fraction. The source of these receptors is a woman younger than 45 in good health.

With respect to this clone: It differs at one base from a far larger clone, so likely a read error. The chain employs TRBV28 and TRBJ2-7; D uncertain. Trimming took off 6 bases at V and 4 bases at J, with 1 base between the two ends. CDR1 is MDHEN and CDR2 is SYDVKM in the germline V gene. The CDR3 is 9 residues long. DNA of the CDR3: TGTGCCAGCAGATACGAGCAGTACTTC. Protein sequence: CASRYEQYF.

The V gene is TRBV4-2, the J gene TRBJ2-3, with D perhaps TRBD2 (7 bases). Germline V gene lookup returns CDR1 LGHNA and CDR2 YNFKEQ. Trimming stripped 1 base from V and 4 bases from J, with 12 bases between. This CDR3 is 15 amino acids long. CDR3 amino acids: CASSQGGREPDTQYF. In DNA form, the CDR3 reads TGTGCCAGCAGCCAAGGGGGGCGGGAGCCAGATACGCAGTATTTT.

The chain combines TRBV4-2 with TRBJ2-3; TRBD2 might be the D (5 bases). The CDR3 length is 15 residues. With 1 base removed from V and 0 bases from J, the gap between germline ends came to 8 bases. CDR1 LGHNA and CDR2 YNFKEQ come from the germline V gene. CDR3 DNA: TGTGCCAGCAGCCAAGGGCGGGTTAGCACAGATACGCAGTATTTT. As protein: CASSQGRVSTDTQYF.

The gene calls are TRBV5-1 and TRBJ1-1, with TRBD1 as a possible D gene (5 bases). The CDR3 is 14 amino acids. Germline CDR1 is SGHRS and CDR2 is YFSETQ. Trimming left V 4 bases short and J 6 bases short, with 16 bases between. CDR3 protein: CASSTRGVGAEAFF. CDR3 nucleotide sequence: TGCGCCAGCAGCACCCGGGGGGTGGGGGCTGAAGCTTTCTTT.

This chain uses TRBV18 with TRBJ2-2; 9 nucleotides agree with TRBD1. With V trimmed by 1 base and J by 6 bases, 9 bases remained unmatched. The germline V gene encodes CDR1 KGHSH and CDR2 LQKENI. The CDR3 loop spans 17 amino acids. The CDR3 is CASSPRRTGGDSGELFF. The CDR3 coding sequence is TGTGCCAGCTCACCACGGAGAACAGGGGGCGACTCCGGGGAGCTGTTTTTT.

V gene TRBV29-1 combines with J gene TRBJ1-2, with D possibly being TRBD1 (5 bases). The CDR3 is 12 residues long. Per the germline V gene, CDR1 is SQVTM and CDR2 is ANQGSEA. V was cut by 3 bases and J by 8 bases, with 13 bases left in between. In DNA, the CDR3 is TGCAGCGTTGAGCAGGGAGTGAGGGGCTACACCTTC. Amino acid sequence: CSVEQGVRGYTF.

V is TRBV6-1 and J is TRBJ1-1; 11 positions match TRBD1. The V gene's germline CDR1 is MNHNS and CDR2 SASEGT. This CDR3 region has 15 residues. Germline trimming cut 6 bases from V and 9 bases from J; bases unmatched to any gene: 12. The chain's CDR3 is CASRPPGQGVYQAFF. As DNA, the CDR3 is TGTGCCAGCAGACCTCCGGGACAGGGGGTCTATCAAGCTTTCTTT.

This clone has only a few counts. At one of its ends the junction is not consistent with the germline gene, which may arise from a read error. The chain carries TRBV20-1 and TRBJ2-1; the D is unclear. The CDR3 is 10 amino acids. Germline assignment: CDR1 DFQATT and CDR2 SNEGSKA (reference sequence). The CDR3 is CSASWRSRIF. CDR3 coding DNA: TGCAGTGCTAGCTGGCGGAGTCGGATCTTC.

This clone has only a few counts. CDR3 sequence: CAISESFAGPSSYEQYF. Here the CDR3 DNA reads TGTGCCATCAGTGAGTCATTCGCAGGGCCTAGCTCCTACGAGCAGTACTTC. The V call is TRBV10-3, the J call TRBJ2-7; D perhaps matches TRBD1 (5 bases). V was pared by 0 bases and J by 0 bases, with 15 bases between. The CDR3 is 17 residues long. In germline, CDR1 is ENHRY, CDR2 SYGVKD.

The V and J genes are TRBV11-2 and TRBJ2-3; no clear D. Trimming cost V 4 bases and J 5 bases, with 10 bases left between them. There are 13 residues in the CDR3. Germline CDR1 is SGHAT and CDR2 is FQNNGV. The CDR3, as DNA: TGTGCCAGCAGCTCACAAAGACAAGATACGCAGTATTTT. It yields the protein CASSSQRQDTQYF. Complete variable domain (other parts from reference TRBV11-2 and TRBJ2-3): EAGVAQSPRYKIIEKRQSVAFWCNPISGHATLYWYQQILGQGPKLLIQFQNNGVVDDSQLPKDRFSAERLKGVDSTLKIQPAKLEDSAVYLCASSSQRQDTQYFGPGTRLTVL.

About this clone: A far larger clone is one base from this, pointing to a likely read error. This chain joins TRBV4-1 and TRBJ2-7; D unresolved. This CDR3 is built from 16 residues. The germline V and J ends were trimmed by 2 bases and 9 bases, with 23 bases remaining between them. In germline, CDR1 is MGHRA, CDR2 YSYEKL. The CDR3 reads CASSQTGQRLLLAQYF. CDR3 bases: TGCGCCAGCAGCCAAACTGGGCAGCGCTTATTACTCGCGCAGTACTTC.

Turning to this clone: Other DNA variants within this sample encode the same CDR3. This chain connects TRBV14 to TRBJ1-1; D is ambiguous. Per the germline V gene, CDR1 is SGHDN and CDR2 is FVKESK. The CDR3 contains 14 residues. V lost 0 bases and J lost 1, with 6 bases in between. Written as DNA, the CDR3 is TGTGCCAGCAGCCAAGATTCCGGGAACACTGAAGCTTTCTTT. This gives the protein CASSQDSGNTEAFF.

The CDR3 region is CASSGVRVGEQYF. CDR3 nucleotides: TGTGCCAGCAGTGGAGTCAGGGTGGGCGAGCAGTACTTC. J is TRBJ2-7 and V is TRBV6-1; possible D gene TRBD1, 5 bases. CDR3 length: 13 amino acids. Germline loops: CDR1 MNHNS, CDR2 SASEGT. V was shortened by 4 bases and J by 6 bases, with 13 bases between the two germline ends.

This clone turned up a few times. The rearrangement uses TRBV7-8 and TRBJ2-7; tentative D call: TRBD1 (5 bases). Germline V gene sequence: CDR1 SGHVS, CDR2 FQNEAQ. V was cut by 6 bases and J by 6 bases, with 21 bases left in between. The CDR3 runs to 15 residues. CDR3 region: CASSRGRTTSGEQYF. The CDR3, as DNA: TGTGCCAGCAGTCGAGGACGGACAACGTCTGGCGAGCAGTACTTC.

With regard to this clone: This sequence may be a read error, since a much larger clone differs from it by one base. The rearrangement joins TRBV6-6 to TRBJ2-2, with 9 bases matching TRBD2. CDR1 is MNHNY, CDR2 SVGAGI, per germline (reference sequence). Losses at the gene ends were 5 bases for V and 2 bases for J; bases not matched to a gene: 0. The CDR3 totals 14 residues. The CDR3: CASSLAGNTGELFF. The CDR3 DNA reads TGTGCCAGCAGTCTAGCGGGAAACACCGGGGAGCTGTTTTTT.

The gene calls are TRBV5-1 and TRBJ2-3; TRBD1 aligns across 9 bases. The CDR3 has 14 amino acids. V trimming: 6 bases; J trimming: 3 bases; junction bases outside the gene matches: 5. Germline CDR1 and CDR2: SGHRS and YFSETQ. CDR3 amino acids: CASIQGQGTDTQYF. The CDR3 DNA is TGCGCCAGCATCCAGGGACAGGGAACAGATACGCAGTATTTT. Filled out from reference TRBV5-1 and TRBJ2-3, the complete variable domain reads KAGVTQTPRYLIKTRGQQVTLSCSPISGHRSVSWYQQTPGQGLQFLFEYFSETQRNKGNFPGRFSGRQFSNSRSEMNVSTLELGDSALYLCASIQGQGTDTQYFGPGTRLTVL.

This clone came up many times. The CDR3 is CASRGPSGNTIYF. For the CDR3, the DNA is TGCGCCAGCAGGGGCCCCTCTGGAAACACCATATATTTT. V gene TRBV5-1 combines with J gene TRBJ1-3; D gene uncertain. This CDR3 has 13 amino acids. V was pared by 5 bases and J by 0 bases, with 6 bases between. Germline lookup yields CDR1 SGHRS and CDR2 YFSETQ.

This chain connects TRBV7-8 to TRBJ2-7; 9 bases map to TRBD2. Unmatched junction bases numbered 5, after V lost 8 bases and J lost 0 bases. The CDR3 runs 14 residues. The germline V gene encodes CDR1 SGHVS and CDR2 FQNEAQ. CDR3 sequence reads: CASGGRGPSYEQYF. The DNA of the CDR3 is TGTGCCAGCGGCGGGAGGGGGCCCTCCTACGAGCAGTACTTC.

As regards this clone: The germline gene is not matched at one end of the junction; a read error may be the cause. The chain couples TRBV15 to TRBJ1-2; perhaps TRBD1 as D (5 bases). This CDR3 is built from 14 residues. Germline-derived CDR1 and CDR2 are LNHNV and YYDKDF (reference sequence). The CDR3 region is CATSRDKGYYSYTF. CDR3 DNA sequence: TGTGCCACCAGCAGAGATAAGGGGTACTATAGCTACACCTTC.

The gene calls are TRBV28 and TRBJ1-2, with a tentative D call TRBD1 (5 bases). This CDR3 spans 16 amino acids. The V gene's germline CDR1 is MDHEN and CDR2 SYDVKM. V lost 3 bases, J lost 7 bases, and 21 bases lay in between. CDR3 in DNA: TGTGCCAGCAGTTTTCCCCAGGGTAGTCAGTCCCCTGGCTACACCTTC. It codes for CASSFPQGSQSPGYTF.

The genes are TRBV28 and TRBJ1-2, with TRBD1 matching 10 bases. The length of the CDR3 is 13 residues. V lost 8 bases, J lost 6 bases, and 6 bases stayed unmatched. Germline lookup yields CDR1 MDHEN and CDR2 SYDVKM. The CDR3 is CASSGTGVHGYTF. Here the CDR3 DNA reads TGTGCCAGCTCCGGGACAGGGGTACATGGCTACACCTTC.

The chain recombines TRBV7-6 with TRBJ2-3; D not resolved. Germline CDR1 reads SGHVS; CDR2 reads FNYEAQ. Deletions cut 0 bases from V and 3 bases from J, with 10 bases between. This CDR3 is built from 15 residues. CDR3 nucleotide sequence: TGTGCCAGCAGCTTAGCAAATAGAATAACAGATACGCAGTATTTT. This sequence encodes CASSLANRITDTQYF. Based on the CDR3 plus reference TRBV7-6 and TRBJ2-3, the full variable domain is GAGVSQSPRYKVTKRGQDVALRCDPISGHVSLYWYRQALGQGPEFLTYFNYEAQQDKSGLPNDRFSAERPEGSISTLTIQRTEQRDSAMYRCASSLANRITDTQYFGPGTRLTVL.

V gene TRBV2 combines with J gene TRBJ2-3, with D possibly matching TRBD1 (5 bases). The germline V gene encodes CDR1 SNHLY and CDR2 FYNNEI. CDR3 size: 14 residues. Trimming removed 4 bases from V and 6 bases from J, with 14 bases in between. CDR3 sequence (DNA): TGTGCCAGCAGTGGACCCCCGGCAGGGGATACGCAGTATTTT. Its protein is CASSGPPAGDTQYF. The full variable domain, with the rest looked up from reference TRBV2 and TRBJ2-3, is EPEVTQTPSHQVTQMGQEVILRCVPISNHLYFYWYRQILGQKVEFLVSFYNNEISEKSEIFDDQFSVERPDGSNFTLKIRSTKLEDSAMYFCASSGPPAGDTQYFGPGTRLTVL.

As regards this clone: Different DNA sequences within this sample yield the same CDR3. This chain connects TRBV28 to TRBJ1-1, with D tentatively TRBD1 (5 bases). V was pared by 2 bases and J by 2 bases, with 9 bases between. This CDR3 is built from 14 residues. Germline CDR1 MDHEN, CDR2 SYDVKM. The CDR3, as DNA: TGTGCCAGCAGTTTAGGAGGGGTCAACACTGAAGCTTTCTTT. Translation gives CASSLGGVNTEAFF.

The V gene is TRBV25-1, the J gene TRBJ2-1, with 7 bases aligning to TRBD2. Losses at the gene ends were 6 bases for V and 3 bases for J; bases not matched to a gene: 8. Germline CDR1 and CDR2: MGHDK and SYGVNS. There are 15 residues in the CDR3. CDR3 coding DNA: TGTGCCAGCAGCGGCGGGAGCCCCCGCTACAATGAGCAGTTCTTC. This translates into CASSGGSPRYNEQFF.

The chain links TRBV30 to TRBJ1-1, with unresolved D. CDR1 GTSNPN and CDR2 SVGIG come from the germline V gene (reference sequence). V gave up 0 bases and J gave up 1 base, with 12 bases separating them. The CDR3 runs to 15 residues. The CDR3 is CAWSVRLGPNTEAFF. Written as DNA, the CDR3 is TGTGCCTGGAGTGTACGGTTAGGGCCGAACACTGAAGCTTTCTTT. The full variable domain, its missing parts supplied by reference TRBV30 and TRBJ1-1, is SQTIHQWPATLVQPVGSPLSLECTVEGTSNPNLYWYRQAAGRGLQLLFYSVGIGQISSEVPQNLSASRPQDRQFILSSKKLLLSDSGFYLCAWSVRLGPNTEAFFGQGTRLTVV.

This clone was recorded once. This same CDR3 is encoded by further DNA sequences in the sample. This rearrangement joins TRBV6-6 to TRBJ2-3; a possible D gene is TRBD1 (6 bases). The germline CDR1 and CDR2 sequences are MNHNY and SVGAGI (reference sequence). The CDR3 length is 13 residues. Trimming left V 6 bases short and J 4 bases short, with 11 bases between. The DNA of the CDR3 is TGTGCCAGCAGCTCACAGGGTTCAGATACGCAGTATTTT. Amino acid sequence: CASSSQGSDTQYF.

This chain connects TRBV28 to TRBJ2-7, with a tentative D call TRBD1 (6 bases). This CDR3 region has 15 residues. V was clipped by 4 bases and J by 7 bases, with 20 bases between them. Germline values: CDR1 MDHEN, CDR2 SYDVKM. The CDR3 protein is CASSSSTDRLGEQYF. In nucleotides, the CDR3 is TGTGCCAGCAGTTCCTCCACCGACAGGTTGGGAGAGCAGTACTTC.

The rearrangement links TRBV2 to TRBJ2-7; no definite D call. The CDR3 consists of 13 residues. Germline V gives CDR1 SNHLY, CDR2 FYNNEI. V was pared by 5 bases and J by 0 bases, with 8 bases between. The CDR3 region has the DNA TGTGCCAGCAGTAGTGGACCCTCCTACGAGCAGTACTTC. As protein: CASSSGPSYEQYF.

The V gene is TRBV5-4, the J gene TRBJ1-2; D gene uncertain. Germline CDR1 and CDR2: SGHNT and YYREEE (reference sequence). The V end was cut by 7 bases, the J end by 2 bases, with 18 bases between. This CDR3 spans 15 amino acids. The CDR3 protein is CASGALVPGNYGYTF. Written as DNA, the CDR3 is TGTGCCAGCGGCGCTCTCGTACCAGGAAACTATGGCTACACCTTC.

V is TRBV5-1 and J is TRBJ1-1; TRBD1 agrees at 7 bases. The CDR3 is made up of 16 amino acids. Germline V gene sequence: CDR1 SGHRS, CDR2 YFSETQ. Trimming at V came to 4 bases and at J to 1 base, leaving 10 bases not matched to a gene. The CDR3 spells CASSTLPRGPNTEAFF. The CDR3 DNA reads TGCGCCAGCAGCACCCTACCGAGGGGGCCGAACACTGAAGCTTTCTTT.

At least ten counts were recorded for this clone. The rearrangement links TRBV7-7 to TRBJ2-1; 7 nucleotides align to TRBD2. Trimming cost V 2 bases and J 10 bases; bases outside gene matches: 5. The germline V gene has CDR1 SSHAT and CDR2 FNYEAQ (reference sequence). The CDR3 consists of 13 residues. CDR3 nucleotides: TGTGCCAGCAGCTTACTAGCGGAGCTGGAGCAGTTCTTC. This gives the protein CASSLLAELEQFF. The full variable domain, completed using reference TRBV7-7 and TRBJ2-1, is GAGVSQSPRYKVTKRGQDVTLRCDPISSHATLYWYQQALGQGPEFLTYFNYEAQPDKSGLPSDRFSAERPEGSISTLTIQRTEQRDSAMYRCASSLLAELEQFFGPGTRLTVL.